The T cell receptor beta chain under discussion was sequenced for a study of cytomegalovirus exposure and HLA in healthy donors. General study points: The study labeled under 200 TCR beta chains cytomegalovirus-associated. Confirmation was obtained in vitro that three CMV-associated chains are specific for CMV antigens. TCR sequences were mostly rare, though some public TCRs occurred in many donors.

This clone was picked up a small number of times. Its antigen is unknown. Sequencing used immunoSEQ multiplex PCR; TCRdb keeps in-frame clones, though not all of them. The sample records 110,000 or so clones, 90% to 96% being singletons. It was the approximately 120-subject validation cohort, separate from the roughly 700-subject first cohort, to which the donors belonged. Between the trimmed V and J ends, which lost 6 bases and 3 bases, there was a span of 10 bases. The CDR3 contains 12 residues. The V gene's germline CDR1 is SGHRS and CDR2 YFSETQ. This rearrangement joins TRBV5-1 to TRBJ2-7; possibly TRBD2 for D (5 bases). Sequencing was performed on PBMCs. This TCR came from a woman aged 18-35 years in good health and CMV-seronegative. This CDR3 reads CASNTADYEQYF. DNA for the CDR3: TGCGCCAGCAATACAGCGGACTACGAGCAGTACTTC. Filled out from reference TRBV5-1 and TRBJ2-7, the complete variable domain reads KAGVTQTPRYLIKTRGQQVTLSCSPISGHRSVSWYQQTPGQGLQFLFEYFSETQRNKGNFPGRFSGRQFSNSRSEMNVSTLELGDSALYLCASNTADYEQYFGPGTRLTVT.